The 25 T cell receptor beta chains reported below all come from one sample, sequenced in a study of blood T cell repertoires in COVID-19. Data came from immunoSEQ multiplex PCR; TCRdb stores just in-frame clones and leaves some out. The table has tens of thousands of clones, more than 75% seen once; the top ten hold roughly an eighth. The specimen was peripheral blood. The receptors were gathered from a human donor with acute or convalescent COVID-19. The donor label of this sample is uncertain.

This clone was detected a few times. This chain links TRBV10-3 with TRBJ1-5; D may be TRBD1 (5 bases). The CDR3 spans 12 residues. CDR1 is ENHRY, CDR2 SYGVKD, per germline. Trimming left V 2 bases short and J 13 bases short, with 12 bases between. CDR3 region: CAISENHDRQHF. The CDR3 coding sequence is TGTGCCATCAGTGAGAACCACGACAGACAGCATTTT.

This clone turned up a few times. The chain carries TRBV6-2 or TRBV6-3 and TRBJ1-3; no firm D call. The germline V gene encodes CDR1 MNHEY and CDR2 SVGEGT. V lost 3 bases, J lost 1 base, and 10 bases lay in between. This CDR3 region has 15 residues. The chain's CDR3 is CASSYYRGSGNTIYF. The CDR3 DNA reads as TGTGCCAGCAGTTATTACCGGGGATCTGGAAACACCATATATTTT.

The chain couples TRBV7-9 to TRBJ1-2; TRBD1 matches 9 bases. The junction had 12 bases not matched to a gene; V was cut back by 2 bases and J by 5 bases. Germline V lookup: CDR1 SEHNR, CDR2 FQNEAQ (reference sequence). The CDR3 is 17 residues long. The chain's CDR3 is CASSLPGRGTGSYGYTF. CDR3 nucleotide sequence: TGTGCCAGCAGCTTACCAGGACGAGGGACAGGGTCATATGGCTACACCTTC.

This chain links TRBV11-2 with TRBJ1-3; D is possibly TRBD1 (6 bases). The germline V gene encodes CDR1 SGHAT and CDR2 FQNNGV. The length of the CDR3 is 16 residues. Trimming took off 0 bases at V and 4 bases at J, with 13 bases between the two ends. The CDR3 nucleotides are TGTGCCAGCAGCTTAGATACAGCAGGGGCCGGAAACACCATATATTTT. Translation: CASSLDTAGAGNTIYF. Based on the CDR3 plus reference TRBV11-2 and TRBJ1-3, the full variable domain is EAGVAQSPRYKIIEKRQSVAFWCNPISGHATLYWYQQILGQGPKLLIQFQNNGVVDDSQLPKDRFSAERLKGVDSTLKIQPAKLEDSAVYLCASSLDTAGAGNTIYFGEGSWLTVV.

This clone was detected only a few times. The CDR3 coding sequence is TGTGCCAGCAGTTCCGCCAGGGAGGTCAATCAGCCCCAGCATTTT. Its protein product is CASSSAREVNQPQHF. The chain has TRBV6-2 or TRBV6-3 and TRBJ1-5; D perhaps matches TRBD1 (5 bases). The CDR3 is 15 residues long. Trimming stripped 4 bases from V and 3 bases from J, with 13 bases between. Germline CDR1 reads MNHEY; CDR2 reads SVGEGT.

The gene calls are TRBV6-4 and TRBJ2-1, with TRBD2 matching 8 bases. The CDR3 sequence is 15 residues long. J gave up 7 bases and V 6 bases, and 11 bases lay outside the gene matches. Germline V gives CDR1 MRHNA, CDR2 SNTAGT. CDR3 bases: TGTGCCAGCAGCTCGGGACTAGGGGGTGAGAATGAGCAGTTCTTC. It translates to CASSSGLGGENEQFF.

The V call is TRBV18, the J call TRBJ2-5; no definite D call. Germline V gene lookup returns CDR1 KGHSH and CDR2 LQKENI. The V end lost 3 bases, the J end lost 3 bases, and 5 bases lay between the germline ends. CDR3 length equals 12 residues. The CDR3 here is CASSPEEETQYF. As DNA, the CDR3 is TGTGCCAGCTCACCTGAGGAAGAGACCCAGTACTTC.

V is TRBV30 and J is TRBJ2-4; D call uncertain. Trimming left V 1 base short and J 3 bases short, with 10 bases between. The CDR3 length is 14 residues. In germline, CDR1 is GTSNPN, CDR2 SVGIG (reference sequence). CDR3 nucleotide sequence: TGTGCCTGGAGTGGAGCGTTTGGCAAAAACATTCAGTACTTC. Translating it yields CAWSGAFGKNIQYF. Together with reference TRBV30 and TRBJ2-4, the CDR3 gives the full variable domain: SQTIHQWPATLVQPVGSPLSLECTVEGTSNPNLYWYRQAAGRGLQLLFYSVGIGQISSEVPQNLSASRPQDRQFILSSKKLLLSDSGFYLCAWSGAFGKNIQYFGAGTRLSVL.

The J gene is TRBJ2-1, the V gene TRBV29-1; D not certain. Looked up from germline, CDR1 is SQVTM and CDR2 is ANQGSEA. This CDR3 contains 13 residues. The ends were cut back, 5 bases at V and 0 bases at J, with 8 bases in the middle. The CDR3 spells CSVKASSYNEQFF. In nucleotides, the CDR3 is TGCAGCGTTAAAGCCAGCTCCTACAATGAGCAGTTCTTC.

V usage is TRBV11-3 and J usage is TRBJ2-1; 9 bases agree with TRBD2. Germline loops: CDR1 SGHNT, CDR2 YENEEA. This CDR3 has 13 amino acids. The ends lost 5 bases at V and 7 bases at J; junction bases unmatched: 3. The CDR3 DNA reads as TGTGCCAGCAGCCGAACTAGCGGGAATGAGCAGTTCTTC. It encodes CASSRTSGNEQFF.

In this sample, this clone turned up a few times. The CDR3 is CASSYQATVYNSPLHF. DNA for the CDR3: TGTGCCAGCAGTTACCAAGCGACAGTCTATAATTCACCCCTCCACTTT. The chain carries TRBV6-2 or TRBV6-3 and TRBJ1-6; TRBD1 is a possible D gene (5 bases). Germline V gene lookup returns CDR1 MNHEY and CDR2 SVGEGT. CDR3 length: 16 amino acids. V was shortened by 2 bases and J by 3 bases, with 11 bases between the two germline ends.

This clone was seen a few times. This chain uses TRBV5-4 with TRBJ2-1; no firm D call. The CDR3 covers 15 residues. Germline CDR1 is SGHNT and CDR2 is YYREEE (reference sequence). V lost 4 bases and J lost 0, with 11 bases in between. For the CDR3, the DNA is TGTGCCAGCAGCCGGAGCAGCAGCTCCTACAATGAGCAGTTCTTC. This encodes CASSRSSSSYNEQFF.

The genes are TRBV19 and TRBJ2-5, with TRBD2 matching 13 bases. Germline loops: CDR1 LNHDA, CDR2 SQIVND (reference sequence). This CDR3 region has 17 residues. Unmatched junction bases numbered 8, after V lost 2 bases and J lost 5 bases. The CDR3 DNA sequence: TGTGCCAGTAGTATACCACCGGGGACTAGCGGGGAGGAGACCCAGTACTTC. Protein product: CASSIPPGTSGEETQYF.

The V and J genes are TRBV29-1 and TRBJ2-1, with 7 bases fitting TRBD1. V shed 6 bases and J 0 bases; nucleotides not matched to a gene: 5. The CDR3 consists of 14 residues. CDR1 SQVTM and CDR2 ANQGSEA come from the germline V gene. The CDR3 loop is CSVEQGFSYNEQFF. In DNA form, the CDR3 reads TGCAGCGTGGAACAGGGGTTCTCCTACAATGAGCAGTTCTTC.

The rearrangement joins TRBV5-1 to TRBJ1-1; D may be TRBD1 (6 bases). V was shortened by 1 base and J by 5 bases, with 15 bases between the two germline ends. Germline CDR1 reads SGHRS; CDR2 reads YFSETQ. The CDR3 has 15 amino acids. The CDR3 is CASSLIQGLETEAFF. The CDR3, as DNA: TGCGCCAGCAGCTTGATCCAGGGGTTGGAGACTGAAGCTTTCTTT.

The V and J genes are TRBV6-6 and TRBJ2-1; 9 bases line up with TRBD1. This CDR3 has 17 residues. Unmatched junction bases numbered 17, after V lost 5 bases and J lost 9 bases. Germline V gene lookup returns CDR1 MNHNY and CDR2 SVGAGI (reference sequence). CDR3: CASSHNAGTGKRVEQFF. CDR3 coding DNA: TGTGCCAGCAGTCATAATGCCGGGACAGGGAAGCGGGTTGAGCAGTTCTTC.

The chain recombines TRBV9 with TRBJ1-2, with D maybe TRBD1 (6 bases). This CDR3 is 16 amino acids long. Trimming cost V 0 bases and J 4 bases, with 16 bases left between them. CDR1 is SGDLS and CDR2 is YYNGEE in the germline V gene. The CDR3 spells CASSVESSWTAYGYTF. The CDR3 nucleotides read TGTGCCAGCAGCGTAGAAAGTAGTTGGACAGCCTATGGCTACACCTTC.

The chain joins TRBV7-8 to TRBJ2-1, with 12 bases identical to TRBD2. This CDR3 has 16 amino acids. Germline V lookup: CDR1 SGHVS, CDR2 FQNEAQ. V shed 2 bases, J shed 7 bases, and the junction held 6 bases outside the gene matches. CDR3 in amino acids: CASSLTGLAGLNEQFF. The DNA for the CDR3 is TGTGCCAGCAGCTTAACTGGACTAGCGGGATTGAATGAGCAGTTCTTC. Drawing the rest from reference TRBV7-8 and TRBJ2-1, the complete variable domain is GAGVSQSPRYKVAKRGQDVALRCDPISGHVSLFWYQQALGQGPEFLTYFQNEAQLDKSGLPSDRFFAERPEGSVSTLKIQRTQQEDSAVYLCASSLTGLAGLNEQFFGPGTRLTVL.

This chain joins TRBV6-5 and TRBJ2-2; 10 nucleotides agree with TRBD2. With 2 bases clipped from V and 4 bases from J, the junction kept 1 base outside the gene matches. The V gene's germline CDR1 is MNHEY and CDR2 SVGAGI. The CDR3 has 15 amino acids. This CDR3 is CASSYTSGATGELFF. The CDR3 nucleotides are TGTGCCAGCAGTTACACTAGCGGGGCCACCGGGGAGCTGTTTTTT.

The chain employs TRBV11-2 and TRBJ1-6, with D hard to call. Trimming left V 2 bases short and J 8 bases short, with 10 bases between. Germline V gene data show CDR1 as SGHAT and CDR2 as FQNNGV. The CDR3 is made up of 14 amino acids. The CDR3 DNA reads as TGTGCCAGCAGCTTACTTTCCGGGGATTCACCCCTCCACTTT. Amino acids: CASSLLSGDSPLHF.

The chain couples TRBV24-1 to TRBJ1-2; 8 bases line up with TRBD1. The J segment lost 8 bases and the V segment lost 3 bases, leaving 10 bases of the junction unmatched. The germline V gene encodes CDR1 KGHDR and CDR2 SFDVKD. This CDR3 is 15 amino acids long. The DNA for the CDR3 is TGTGCCACCAGTGATCAAGGGACAGGAAAGGGCGGCTACACCTTC. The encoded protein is CATSDQGTGKGGYTF.

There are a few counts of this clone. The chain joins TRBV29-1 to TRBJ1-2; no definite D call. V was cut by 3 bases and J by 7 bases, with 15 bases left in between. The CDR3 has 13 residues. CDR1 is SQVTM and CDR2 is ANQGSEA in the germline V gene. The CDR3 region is CSVEAPSRAGYTF. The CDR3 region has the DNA TGCAGCGTTGAGGCCCCTTCCCGTGCTGGCTACACCTTC.

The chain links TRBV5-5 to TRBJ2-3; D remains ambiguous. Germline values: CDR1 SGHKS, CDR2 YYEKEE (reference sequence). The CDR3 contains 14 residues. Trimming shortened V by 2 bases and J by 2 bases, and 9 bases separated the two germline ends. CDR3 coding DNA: TGTGCCAGCAGCTTTGAACTATTCACAGATACGCAGTATTTT. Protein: CASSFELFTDTQYF.

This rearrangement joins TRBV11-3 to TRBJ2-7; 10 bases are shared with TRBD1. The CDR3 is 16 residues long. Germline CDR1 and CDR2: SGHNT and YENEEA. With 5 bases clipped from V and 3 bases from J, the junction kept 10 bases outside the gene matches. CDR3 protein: CASSRGEGTGDYEQYF. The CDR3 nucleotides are TGTGCCAGCAGCCGTGGAGAAGGGACAGGGGACTACGAGCAGTACTTC.

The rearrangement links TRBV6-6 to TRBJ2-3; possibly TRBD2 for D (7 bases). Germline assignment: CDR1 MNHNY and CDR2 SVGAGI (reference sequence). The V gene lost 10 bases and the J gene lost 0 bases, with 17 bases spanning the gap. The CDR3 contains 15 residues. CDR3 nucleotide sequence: TGTGCCACCCGGGGGCAGCGGGGTAGCACAGATACGCAGTATTTT. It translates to CATRGQRGSTDTQYF.